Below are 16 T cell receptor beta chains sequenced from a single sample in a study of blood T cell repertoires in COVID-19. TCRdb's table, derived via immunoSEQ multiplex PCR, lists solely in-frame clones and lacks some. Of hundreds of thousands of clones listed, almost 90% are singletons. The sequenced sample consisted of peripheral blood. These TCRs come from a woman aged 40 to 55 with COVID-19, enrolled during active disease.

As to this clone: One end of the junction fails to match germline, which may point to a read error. CDR3 bases: TGCGCCCCCCGCCACGCCCGGGGGGTGGGGGGCGGGGTGCCCCTAGGGTGGACCCAGTACTTC. Amino acid sequence: CAPRHARGVGGGVPLGWTQYF. The chain links TRBV14 to TRBJ2-5; D might be TRBD2 (7 bases). There are 21 residues in the CDR3. In germline, CDR1 is SGHDN, CDR2 FVKESK.

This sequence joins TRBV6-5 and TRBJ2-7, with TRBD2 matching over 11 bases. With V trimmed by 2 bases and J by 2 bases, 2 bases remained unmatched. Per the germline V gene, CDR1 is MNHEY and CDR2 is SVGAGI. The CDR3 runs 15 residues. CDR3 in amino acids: CASSYGTSGTYEQYF. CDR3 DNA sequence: TGTGCCAGCAGTTACGGGACTAGCGGTACCTACGAGCAGTACTTC.

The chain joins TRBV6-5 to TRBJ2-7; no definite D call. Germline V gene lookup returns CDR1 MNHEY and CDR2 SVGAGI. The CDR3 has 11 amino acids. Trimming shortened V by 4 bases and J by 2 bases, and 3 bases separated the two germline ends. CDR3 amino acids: CASSSAYEQYF. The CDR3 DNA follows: TGTGCCAGCAGTTCCGCCTACGAGCAGTACTTC.

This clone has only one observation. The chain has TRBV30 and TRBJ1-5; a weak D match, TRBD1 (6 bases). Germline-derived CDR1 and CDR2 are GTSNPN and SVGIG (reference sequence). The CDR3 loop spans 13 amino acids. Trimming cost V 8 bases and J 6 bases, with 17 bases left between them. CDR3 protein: CALTQGMSQPQHF. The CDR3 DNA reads TGTGCCCTAACACAGGGAATGAGTCAGCCCCAGCATTTT.

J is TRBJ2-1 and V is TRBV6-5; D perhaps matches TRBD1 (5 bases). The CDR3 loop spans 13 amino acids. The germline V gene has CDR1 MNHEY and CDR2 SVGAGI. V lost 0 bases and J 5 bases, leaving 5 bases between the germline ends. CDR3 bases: TGTGCCAGCAGTTACTCGGACAACAATGAGCAGTTCTTC. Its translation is CASSYSDNNEQFF.

CDR3 region: CASSATGNGEQYF. CDR3 nucleotide sequence: TGTGCCAGCAGCGCGACAGGGAATGGCGAGCAGTACTTC. The V gene is TRBV7-3, the J gene TRBJ2-7, with 7 bases aligning to TRBD1. Germline V CDR1 and CDR2: SGHTA, FQGTGA. The V and J ends lost 5 bases and 6 bases, in that order; junction bases with no gene match: 7. CDR3 length: 13 amino acids.

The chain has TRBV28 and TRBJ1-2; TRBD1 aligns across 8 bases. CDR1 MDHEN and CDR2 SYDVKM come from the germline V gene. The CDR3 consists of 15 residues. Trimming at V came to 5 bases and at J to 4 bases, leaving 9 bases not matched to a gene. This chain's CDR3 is CASSPWTGLSYGYTF. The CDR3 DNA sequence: TGTGCCAGCAGTCCCTGGACAGGGTTGAGCTATGGCTACACCTTC.

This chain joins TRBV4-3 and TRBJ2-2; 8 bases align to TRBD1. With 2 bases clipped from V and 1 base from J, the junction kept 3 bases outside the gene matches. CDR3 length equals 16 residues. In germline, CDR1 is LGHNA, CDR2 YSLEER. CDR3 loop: CASSQLGQVNTGELFF. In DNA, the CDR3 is TGCGCCAGCAGCCAACTGGGACAGGTGAACACCGGGGAGCTGTTTTTT.

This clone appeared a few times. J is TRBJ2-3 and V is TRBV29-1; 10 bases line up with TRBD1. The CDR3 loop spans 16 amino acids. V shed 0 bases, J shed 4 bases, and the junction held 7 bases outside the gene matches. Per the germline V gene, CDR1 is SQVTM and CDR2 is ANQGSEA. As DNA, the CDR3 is TGCAGCGTTGAAGATCTAGTGACAGGGGGCGCAGATACGCAGTATTTT. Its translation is CSVEDLVTGGADTQYF.

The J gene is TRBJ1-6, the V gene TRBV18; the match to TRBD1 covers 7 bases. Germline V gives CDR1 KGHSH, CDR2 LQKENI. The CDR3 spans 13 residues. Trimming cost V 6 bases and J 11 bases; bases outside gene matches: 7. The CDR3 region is CASSEQGLAPLHF. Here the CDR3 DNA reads TGTGCCAGCTCGGAACAGGGGTTGGCACCCCTCCACTTT.

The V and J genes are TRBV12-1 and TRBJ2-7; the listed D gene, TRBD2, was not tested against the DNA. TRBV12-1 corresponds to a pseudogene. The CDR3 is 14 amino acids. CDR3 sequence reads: CASSSGLAGYEQYF. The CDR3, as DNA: TGTGCCAGCAGCTCCGGACTAGCGGGCTACGAGCAGTACTTC.

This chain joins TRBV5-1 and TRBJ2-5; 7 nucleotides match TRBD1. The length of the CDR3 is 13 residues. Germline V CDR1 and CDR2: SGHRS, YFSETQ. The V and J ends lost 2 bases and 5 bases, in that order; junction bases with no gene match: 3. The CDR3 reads CASSFYRGETQYF. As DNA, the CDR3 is TGCGCCAGCAGCTTTTACAGGGGCGAGACCCAGTACTTC.

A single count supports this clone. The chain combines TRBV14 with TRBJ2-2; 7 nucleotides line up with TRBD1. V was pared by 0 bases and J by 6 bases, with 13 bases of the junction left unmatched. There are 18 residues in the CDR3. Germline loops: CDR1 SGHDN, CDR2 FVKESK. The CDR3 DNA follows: TGTGCCAGCAGCCAAGATAGGGGGCAGGTCTCACCTCCCGGGGAGCTGTTTTTT. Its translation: CASSQDRGQVSPPGELFF.

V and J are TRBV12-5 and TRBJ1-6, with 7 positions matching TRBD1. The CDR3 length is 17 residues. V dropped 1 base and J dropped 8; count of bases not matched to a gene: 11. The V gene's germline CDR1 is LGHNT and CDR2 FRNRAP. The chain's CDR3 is CASGLAGQDHGDSPLHF. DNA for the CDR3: TGTGCTAGTGGTTTGGCCGGACAGGACCACGGGGATTCACCCCTCCACTTT.

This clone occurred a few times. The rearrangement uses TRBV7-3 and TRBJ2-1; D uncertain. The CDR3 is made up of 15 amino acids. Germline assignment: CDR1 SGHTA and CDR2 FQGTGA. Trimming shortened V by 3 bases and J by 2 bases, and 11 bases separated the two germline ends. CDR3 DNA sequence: TGTGCCAGCAGCTTGGTAGCAGCTACCTACAATGAGCAGTTCTTC. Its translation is CASSLVAATYNEQFF.

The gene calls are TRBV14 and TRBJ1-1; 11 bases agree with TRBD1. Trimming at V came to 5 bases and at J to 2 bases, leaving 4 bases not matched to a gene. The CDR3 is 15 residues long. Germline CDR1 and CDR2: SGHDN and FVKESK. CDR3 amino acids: CASSVRTGGNTEAFF. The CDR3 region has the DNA TGTGCCAGCAGCGTTCGGACAGGGGGCAACACTGAAGCTTTCTTT.